What follows are 8 T cell receptor beta chains derived from one specimen sequenced in a study of blood T cell repertoires in COVID-19. Here immunoSEQ multiplex PCR was the method, and the copy in TCRdb shows in-frame clones only, minus some. Of approximately 140,000 clones listed, roughly 85% are singletons. What was sequenced was peripheral blood. Source of these receptors: a man in his sixties with acute or convalescent COVID-19.

Here the CDR3 DNA reads TGTGCCAGCAGTTTAGAGGTACTCGGTAGCAATCAGCCCCAGCATTTT. As protein: CASSLEVLGSNQPQHF. The rearrangement uses TRBV28 and TRBJ1-5; D gene unclear. V lost 2 bases and J lost 0, with 11 bases in between. The CDR3 loop spans 16 amino acids. Germline V gene sequence: CDR1 MDHEN, CDR2 SYDVKM.

The V gene is TRBV2, the J gene TRBJ2-2; 8 bases align to TRBD1. The germline V gene encodes CDR1 SNHLY and CDR2 FYNNEI. The CDR3 spans 15 residues. The ends lost 2 bases at V and 9 bases at J; junction bases unmatched: 8. For the CDR3, the DNA is TGTGCCAGCAGTGAACGCCAGGGGGCGGGTAGGGAGCTGTTTTTT. Amino acids: CASSERQGAGRELFF. The full variable domain, completed using reference TRBV2 and TRBJ2-2, is EPEVTQTPSHQVTQMGQEVILRCVPISNHLYFYWYRQILGQKVEFLVSFYNNEISEKSEIFDDQFSVERPDGSNFTLKIRSTKLEDSAMYFCASSERQGAGRELFFGEGSRLTVL.

This chain joins TRBV19 and TRBJ1-4, with TRBD1 matching over 7 bases. J lost 5 bases, V lost 7 bases, and 10 bases had no gene match. The CDR3 has 15 amino acids. Germline CDR1 and CDR2: LNHDA and SQIVND (reference sequence). The CDR3 sequence is CASTTGSKVNEKLFF. DNA for the CDR3: TGTGCCAGTACGACAGGGAGCAAAGTCAATGAAAAACTGTTTTTT.

The rearrangement joins TRBV19 to TRBJ1-2; the D gene is possibly TRBD1 (6 bases). The CDR3 consists of 15 residues. Germline V gene sequence: CDR1 LNHDA, CDR2 SQIVND (reference sequence). Trimming removed 5 bases at V and 4 bases at J, with 17 bases between. The CDR3 loop is CASSPRQARGYGYTF. DNA of the CDR3: TGTGCCAGTAGTCCCCGACAGGCTAGGGGCTATGGCTACACCTTC. Filled out from reference TRBV19 and TRBJ1-2, the complete variable domain reads DGGITQSPKYLFRKEGQNVTLSCEQNLNHDAMYWYRQDPGQGLRLIYYSQIVNDFQKGDIAEGYSVSREKKESFPLTVTSAQKNPTAFYLCASSPRQARGYGYTFGSGTRLTVV.

The rearrangement links TRBV7-2 to TRBJ1-1; D call uncertain. The CDR3 sequence is 12 residues long. V was pared by 3 bases and J by 1 base, with 3 bases between. Germline V CDR1 and CDR2: SGHTA, FQGNSA. The CDR3 DNA follows: TGTGCCAGCAGCTTCGGGAACACTGAAGCTTTCTTT. This codes for CASSFGNTEAFF.

This sequence joins TRBV4-3 and TRBJ2-3; 10 nucleotides line up with TRBD2. The CDR3 has 16 residues. Germline V gene lookup returns CDR1 LGHNA and CDR2 YSLEER. With V trimmed by 2 bases and J by 6 bases, 8 bases remained unmatched. Here the CDR3 DNA reads TGCGCCAGCAGCCAACTACTAGCGGGAACGGGGGATACGCAGTATTTT. This codes for CASSQLLAGTGDTQYF.

The rearrangement links TRBV3-1 (or the pseudogene TRBV3-2) to TRBJ1-2; D gene unclear. The V gene lost 3 bases and the J gene lost 8 bases, with 13 bases spanning the gap. Germline loops: CDR1 LGHDT, CDR2 YNNKEL (reference sequence). The length of the CDR3 is 13 residues. CDR3 amino acids: CASSHERAAGYTF. CDR3 nucleotide sequence: TGTGCCAGCAGCCACGAGAGGGCAGCCGGCTACACCTTC.

This chain joins TRBV14 and TRBJ1-1; D is unclear. Germline V lookup: CDR1 SGHDN, CDR2 FVKESK. V lost 4 bases to trimming and J lost 1 base, with 7 bases between them. CDR3 length: 13 amino acids. CDR3 DNA sequence: TGTGCCAGCAGCCCATACAGGAACACTGAAGCTTTCTTT. This gives the protein CASSPYRNTEAFF.